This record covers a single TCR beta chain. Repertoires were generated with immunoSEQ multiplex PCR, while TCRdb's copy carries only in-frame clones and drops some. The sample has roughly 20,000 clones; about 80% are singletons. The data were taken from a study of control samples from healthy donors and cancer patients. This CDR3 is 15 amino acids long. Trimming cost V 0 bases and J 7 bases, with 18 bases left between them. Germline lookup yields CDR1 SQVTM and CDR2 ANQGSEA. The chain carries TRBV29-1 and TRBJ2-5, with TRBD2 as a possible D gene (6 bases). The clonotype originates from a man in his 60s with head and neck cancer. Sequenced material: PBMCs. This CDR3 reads CSVEEGGGGAGTQYF. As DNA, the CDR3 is TGCAGCGTTGAAGAGGGAGGCGGTGGGGCGGGGACCCAGTACTTC.